These 10 T cell receptor beta chains came from one sample sequenced in a study of T-cell reconstitution after alpha-beta-depleted transplantation in children. The TCRbeta library incorporated unique molecular identifiers. MiXCR, applied by TCRdb to the PCR reads, yields one record per CDR3 protein. Of hundreds of thousands of distinct CDR3 sequences listed, around a third are singletons. This material consisted of PBMCs from the stem cell graft donor, taken from the stem cell graft. These receptors were taken from a human donor who donated a stem cell graft to a child with aplastic anemia.

The chain couples TRBV24-1 to TRBJ2-1; D possibly corresponds to TRBD2 (6 bases). The germline V gene encodes CDR1 KGHDR and CDR2 SFDVKD. This CDR3 has 14 amino acids. V shed 5 bases and J shed 2 bases, with 9 bases lying between them. The CDR3 spells CATSVGGAYNEQFF. CDR3 nucleotides: TGTGCCACCAGTGTGGGGGGAGCCTACAATGAGCAGTTCTTC.

V is TRBV7-9 and J is TRBJ1-2; D gene uncertain. Trimming shortened V by 11 bases and J by 2 bases, and 15 bases separated the two germline ends. Germline assignment: CDR1 SEHNR and CDR2 FQNEAQ (reference sequence). CDR3 length equals 13 residues. The CDR3 region is CAGKEAANYGYTF. CDR3 coding DNA: TGTGCCGGTAAGGAGGCGGCGAACTATGGCTACACCTTC.

The gene calls are TRBV5-5 and TRBJ1-5; 7 bases agree with TRBD1. The V gene's germline CDR1 is SGHKS and CDR2 YYEKEE (reference sequence). V was clipped by 3 bases and J by 6 bases; unmatched bases: 9. The CDR3 runs to 15 residues. The CDR3 protein is CASSSEGAGLQPQHF. CDR3 DNA sequence: TGTGCCAGCAGCTCCGAGGGGGCAGGGCTTCAGCCCCAGCATTTT.

The chain carries TRBV7-2 and TRBJ1-5; D is unclear. Germline V CDR1 and CDR2: SGHTA, FQGNSA. V was pared by 1 base and J by 11 bases, with 15 bases between. The CDR3 runs 14 residues. The CDR3 protein is CASSLGPGVGSQHF. The CDR3 nucleotides read TGTGCCAGCAGCTTAGGCCCGGGTGTGGGATCCCAGCATTTT.

The genes are TRBV5-4 and TRBJ2-2; 8 nucleotides agree with TRBD2. CDR1 SGHNT and CDR2 YYREEE come from the germline V gene (reference sequence). The CDR3 totals 16 residues. The V gene end was trimmed by 4 bases and the J gene end by 4 bases; junction bases not matched to a gene: 9. The CDR3 region is CASSRFSGTGTGELFF. The CDR3 coding sequence is TGTGCCAGCAGCAGATTTAGCGGGACGGGCACCGGGGAGCTGTTTTTT.

This clonotype was recorded once. The V gene is TRBV7-9, the J gene TRBJ1-2; possible D gene TRBD1, 6 bases. From germline, CDR1 is SEHNR and CDR2 FQNEAQ (reference sequence). V shed 5 bases and J shed 5 bases, with 12 bases lying between them. This CDR3 is 13 amino acids long. The CDR3 reads CASSRAGAYGYTF. CDR3 sequence (DNA): TGTGCCAGCAGCCGAGCGGGGGCGTATGGCTACACCTTC.

CDR3 nucleotides: TGTGCCAGCAGCTTCACCCCGACTGGGGCCAATGAGCAGTTCTTC. It is translated as CASSFTPTGANEQFF. The genes are TRBV7-3 and TRBJ2-1; possibly TRBD1 for D (5 bases). Trimming cost V 3 bases and J 6 bases, with 15 bases left between them. The CDR3 totals 15 residues. Germline lookup yields CDR1 SGHTA and CDR2 FQGTGA.

The chain is built from TRBV29-1 and TRBJ1-5; D might be TRBD1 (5 bases). Trimming removed 6 bases from V and 2 bases from J, with 14 bases in between. In germline, CDR1 is SQVTM, CDR2 ANQGSEA. This CDR3 is built from 14 residues. CDR3 sequence: CSVLIGGGNQPQHF. CDR3 coding DNA: TGCAGCGTCCTAATCGGGGGAGGCAATCAGCCCCAGCATTTT. Filled out from reference TRBV29-1 and TRBJ1-5, the complete variable domain reads SAVISQKPSRDICQRGTSLTIQCQVDSQVTMMFWYRQQPGQSLTLIATANQGSEATYESGFVIDKFPISRPNLTFSTLTVSNMSPEDSSIYLCSVLIGGGNQPQHFGDGTRLSIL.

For this clonotype: A junction end diverges from the germline sequence, so it may reflect a read error. This sequence joins TRBV20-1 and TRBJ2-1, with TRBD2 matching over 10 bases. The CDR3 is made up of 16 amino acids. From germline, CDR1 is DFQATT and CDR2 SNEGSKA (reference sequence). The CDR3 protein is CCAREYSGGSYNEQFF. CDR3 bases: TGCTGTGCTAGAGAGTATAGCGGGGGGTCCTACAATGAGCAGTTCTTC.

The V gene is TRBV5-1, the J gene TRBJ1-2, with 7 bases matching TRBD1. Germline CDR1 is SGHRS and CDR2 is YFSETQ. Trimming cost V 4 bases and J 8 bases; bases outside gene matches: 11. This CDR3 is 14 amino acids long. This CDR3 is CASSATQGPRGYTF. CDR3 nucleotides: TGCGCCAGCAGCGCCACACAGGGGCCTCGCGGCTACACCTTC.